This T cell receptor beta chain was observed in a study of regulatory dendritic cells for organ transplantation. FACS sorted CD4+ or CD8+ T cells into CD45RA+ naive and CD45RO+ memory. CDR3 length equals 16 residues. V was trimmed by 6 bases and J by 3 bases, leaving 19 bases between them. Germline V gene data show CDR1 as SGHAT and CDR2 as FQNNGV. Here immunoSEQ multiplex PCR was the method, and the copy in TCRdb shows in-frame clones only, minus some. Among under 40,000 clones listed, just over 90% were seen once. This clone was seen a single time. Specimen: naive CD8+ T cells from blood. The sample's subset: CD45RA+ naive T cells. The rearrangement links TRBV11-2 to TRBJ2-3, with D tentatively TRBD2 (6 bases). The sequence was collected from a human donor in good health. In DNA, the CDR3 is TGTGCCAGCAGTATCGGGAGTCGTGGTTTTACAGATACGCAGTATTTT. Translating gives CASSIGSRGFTDTQYF.